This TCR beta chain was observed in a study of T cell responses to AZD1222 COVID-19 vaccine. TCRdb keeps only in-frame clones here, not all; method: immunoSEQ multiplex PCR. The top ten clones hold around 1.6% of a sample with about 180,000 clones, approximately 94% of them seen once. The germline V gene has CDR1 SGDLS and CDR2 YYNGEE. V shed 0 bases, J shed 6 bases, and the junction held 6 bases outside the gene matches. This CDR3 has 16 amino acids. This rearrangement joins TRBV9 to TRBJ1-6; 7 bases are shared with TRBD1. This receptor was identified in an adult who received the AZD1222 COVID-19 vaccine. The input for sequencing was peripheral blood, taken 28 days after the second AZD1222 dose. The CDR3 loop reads CASSVAQGDSNSPLHF. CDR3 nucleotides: TGTGCCAGCAGCGTAGCGCAGGGGGATTCTAATTCACCCCTCCACTTT.